One and the same sample provided the 30 T cell receptor beta chains below, sequenced in a study of tumor-infiltrating lymphocytes in primary liver carcinoma (TCRdb year 2017). The data were produced on an Illumina HiSeq 2500. TCRbeta-specific cDNA was reverse-transcribed from around 500 ng total RNA using a constant-region primer and ProtoScript II reverse transcriptase. Construction of the TCRbeta libraries relied on three nested rounds of multiplex PCR, following a slightly modified ARM-PCR procedure. Each of the first two PCR rounds ran for around 10 cycles using multiplex TRBV1-TRBV30 forward primers together with a Cbeta reverse primer. In TCRdb, the public reads were trimmed at Q25 with fastp and aligned with MiXCR, with productive beta chains retained. Each CDR3 protein appears once, grouped with its most common genes and DNA. This sample holds some 200,000 distinct CDR3 sequences; approximately 64% were observed only once. Together, the top ten hold 6% to 8.5% of the sample.

TRIzol reagent was used to extract blood RNA from unsorted whole blood, while the DNeasy Blood & Tissue kit provided the germline DNA. Sequences were obtained from peripheral blood. The receptors were sampled from a woman in her sixties with primary liver carcinoma and hepatitis B virus infection.

V is TRBV30 and J is TRBJ1-3, with no clear D. CDR1 GTSNPN and CDR2 SVGIG come from the germline V gene (reference sequence). Trimming took off 0 bases at V and 0 bases at J, with 15 bases between the two ends. The CDR3 loop spans 17 amino acids. CDR3 nucleotide sequence: TGTGCCTGGAGTGTAGGTCACCGCAAGAGCTCTGGAAACACCATATATTTT. Encoded protein: CAWSVGHRKSSGNTIYF.

The gene calls are TRBV20-1 and TRBJ2-1, with D maybe TRBD2 (5 bases). This CDR3 is 18 amino acids long. CDR1 and CDR2 (germline): DFQATT, SNEGSKA (reference sequence). The germline V and J ends were trimmed by 6 bases and 3 bases, with 27 bases remaining between them. The CDR3 region has the DNA TGCAGTGCCAGTGGGAGCCCCACACAAAATTACAACTACAATGAGCAGTTCTTC. It is translated as CSASGSPTQNYNYNEQFF.

Regarding this clonotype: It may be a read error: a sequence one base away is much more abundant. The chain carries TRBV4-2 and TRBJ2-1; no clear D gene. CDR3 length equals 17 residues. Germline lookup yields CDR1 LGHNA and CDR2 YNFKEQ. The CDR3 DNA sequence: TGTGCCAGCAGCCAAGAGTTGGCTGAGCCTACAAACAATGAGCGGTTCTTC. It encodes CASSQELAEPTNNERFF.

At least ten counts were recorded for this clonotype. The chain employs TRBV11-2 and TRBJ1-2, with D possibly being TRBD1 (6 bases). The CDR3 is 18 residues long. Trimming took off 0 bases at V and 6 bases at J, with 23 bases between the two ends. Looked up from germline, CDR1 is SGHAT and CDR2 is FQNNGV. The CDR3 DNA follows: TGTGCCAGCAGCTTAGATTTGGGGTCGGCGGGTTACAGGGATGGCTACACCTTC. Its protein is CASSLDLGSAGYRDGYTF. The full variable domain, with the rest looked up from reference TRBV11-2 and TRBJ1-2, is EAGVAQSPRYKIIEKRQSVAFWCNPISGHATLYWYQQILGQGPKLLIQFQNNGVVDDSQLPKDRFSAERLKGVDSTLKIQPAKLEDSAVYLCASSLDLGSAGYRDGYTFGSGTRLTVV.

In regard to this clonotype: A read error is possible here, since a much larger clone lies one base away. The J gene is TRBJ2-7, the V gene TRBV6-1; TRBD2 might be the D (5 bases). The CDR3 contains 13 residues. V lost 2 bases, J lost 6 bases, and 11 bases lay in between. Per germline, CDR1 MNHNS and CDR2 SASEGT. CDR3 DNA sequence: TGTGCCAGCAGTGAACGACTAACGGGCGAGCAGTACTTC. Protein: CASSERLTGEQYF.

A note on this clonotype: This is likely a read error, given that the CDR3 carries no conserved phenylalanine or tryptophan at its end. The chain has TRBV29-1 and TRBJ2-1; 14 bases align to TRBD2. Trimming removed 7 bases from V and 8 bases from J; junction bases left unmatched: 10. The CDR3 is made up of 15 amino acids. Germline CDR1 and CDR2: SQVTM and ANQGSEA. For the CDR3, the DNA is TGCAGCGCCCGGGAGGGACTAGCGGGAGACGATGAGCAGTTCCTC. Translation: CSAREGLAGDDEQFL.

This clonotype was seen repeatedly, ten times or more. The chain recombines TRBV12-3 or TRBV12-4 with TRBJ1-2; D not resolved. Trimming pared 2 bases from V and 10 bases from J, leaving 14 bases between. The CDR3 length is 13 residues. The CDR3 nucleotides read TGTGCCAGCAGTTTAAGGACTGTTGTAGACTACACCTTC. Its protein is CASSLRTVVDYTF.

As regards this clonotype: A single base separates this from a much larger clone, so it may be a read error. This sequence joins TRBV12-3 or TRBV12-4 and TRBJ2-1, with 7 bases matching TRBD2. The CDR3 is 14 amino acids. The CDR3: CTSSLGLVYNEQFF. DNA of the CDR3: TGTACCAGCAGTTTAGGACTAGTCTACAATGAGCAGTTCTTC.

V and J are TRBV11-2 and TRBJ2-7; 7 nucleotides line up with TRBD1. This CDR3 has 14 amino acids. Germline V CDR1 and CDR2: SGHAT, FQNNGV. V shed 6 bases and J 12 bases; nucleotides not matched to a gene: 17. The CDR3 loop reads CASRDIRGPYEWYF. The DNA of the CDR3 is TGTGCCAGCAGAGACATAAGGGGGCCTTACGAGTGGTACTTC.

Details on this clonotype: This sequence may be a read error, since a much larger clone differs from it by one base. This rearrangement joins TRBV6-5 to TRBJ2-2, with TRBD2 matching 8 bases. Germline loops: CDR1 MNHEY, CDR2 SVGAGI. The CDR3 has 17 residues. J was trimmed by 7 bases and V by 6 bases; bases with no gene match: 16. CDR3 protein: CASRTHTSGTLCGELFF. CDR3 sequence (DNA): TGTGCCAGCAGAACCCATACTAGCGGAACATTGTGCGGGGAGCTGTTTTTT.

A word on this clonotype: A junction end diverges from the germline sequence, so it may reflect a read error. The chain carries TRBV2 and TRBJ2-5; tentative D call: TRBD2 (5 bases). Germline V gene data show CDR1 as SNHLY and CDR2 as FYNNEI. This CDR3 region has 16 residues. The DNA of the CDR3 is TGTGCCAGCGGTTTGGGTCTAACGGGAAGGGAAGAGACCCAGCACTTC. Residues: CASGLGLTGREETQHF.

The V call is TRBV11-2, the J call TRBJ2-5, with D possibly being TRBD1 or TRBD2 (6 bases each). The CDR3 is 14 amino acids. Germline V gene data show CDR1 as SGHAT and CDR2 as FQNNGV. Trimming removed 5 bases from V and 7 bases from J, with 17 bases in between. The CDR3 nucleotides are TGTGCCAGCAGCCATTTGGAGGGGGGAAGGACCCAGTACTTC. This gives the protein CASSHLEGGRTQYF.

This clonotype was seen just once. This rearrangement joins TRBV11-3 to TRBJ2-7; TRBD2 matches at 8 bases. Germline trimming cut 1 base from V and 4 bases from J; bases unmatched to any gene: 18. The CDR3 consists of 19 residues. Germline lookup yields CDR1 SGHNT and CDR2 YENEEA. CDR3: CASSLVAGLEGGPRYEQYF. DNA of the CDR3: TGTGCCAGCAGCTTAGTGGCGGGACTAGAGGGAGGCCCGAGGTACGAGCAGTACTTC.

This clonotype was seen repeatedly, ten times or more. The chain combines TRBV6-5 with TRBJ1-1, with unresolved D. CDR3 length: 18 amino acids. V dropped 2 bases and J dropped 0 bases, with 19 bases sitting between them. Germline V gives CDR1 MNHEY, CDR2 SVGAGI. DNA of the CDR3: TGTGCCAGCAGTTACCTATACACGGCTGCAGGATTGAACACTGAAGCTTTCTTT. Translated: CASSYLYTAAGLNTEAFF.

As for this clonotype: This may be a read error: a much more frequent sequence differs by one nucleotide. This rearrangement joins TRBV6-6 to TRBJ1-5; D gene uncertain. This CDR3 contains 14 residues. The germline gives CDR1 MNHNY, CDR2 SVGAGI (reference sequence). Trimming cost V 2 bases and J 6 bases, with 11 bases left between them. In nucleotides, the CDR3 is TGTGCCAGCAGTTACGAGGGAGGGTGTCAGCCCCAGCATTTT. Amino acids: CASSYEGGCQPQHF.

At least ten counts were recorded for this clonotype. The V gene is TRBV12-3 or TRBV12-4, the J gene TRBJ2-6, with TRBD2 as a possible D gene (5 bases). V lost 0 bases to trimming and J lost 2 bases, with 14 bases between them. CDR3 length: 18 amino acids. CDR3 residues: CASSLAGLGKAGANVLTF. CDR3 nucleotide sequence: TGTGCCAGCAGTTTAGCCGGTCTCGGGAAGGCTGGGGCCAACGTCCTGACTTTC.

As for this clonotype: Germline and junction disagree at one end, which may indicate a read error. The chain carries TRBV7-9 and TRBJ2-3; D unclear. There are 13 residues in the CDR3. In germline, CDR1 is SEHNR, CDR2 FQNEAQ (reference sequence). Here the CDR3 DNA reads TGTGACAGCAGCCCGGTGGCCCCAGATACGCAGTATTTT. It yields the protein CDSSPVAPDTQYF.

Of note for this clonotype: One base away lies a much larger clone, so this may be a sequencing read error. The rearrangement joins TRBV4-1 to TRBJ2-7; TRBD2 agrees at 7 bases. With 7 bases clipped from V and 7 bases from J, the junction kept 13 bases outside the gene matches. CDR3 length: 14 residues. Germline loops: CDR1 MGHRA, CDR2 YSYEKL. The CDR3 is CASTLTSPPLEQYF. CDR3 sequence (DNA): TGCGCCAGCACCCTGACTAGCCCTCCCTTGGAGCAGTACTTC.

In its sample, this clonotype was seen many times. This chain links TRBV6-2 or TRBV6-3 with TRBJ1-1, with a tentative D call TRBD1 (5 bases). Germline CDR1 and CDR2: MNHEY and SVGEGT. Trimming took 2 bases from V and 0 from J, leaving 16 bases between them. The CDR3 contains 17 residues. This chain's CDR3 is CASSYPTGEGMNTEAFF. The CDR3 DNA reads TGTGCCAGCAGTTACCCGACTGGGGAGGGGATGAACACTGAAGCTTTCTTT.

In regard to this clonotype: One end of the junction is discordant with germline, which a read error may explain. The CDR3 coding sequence is TGTGCCAGCAGCTTAGTCACAGGTTCAGATATGCAGTATTTT. It codes for CASSLVTGSDMQYF. The J gene is TRBJ2-3, the V gene TRBV7-9; tentatively, D is TRBD1 (5 bases). Germline lookup yields CDR1 SEHNR and CDR2 FQNEAQ (reference sequence). The CDR3 loop spans 14 amino acids.

About this clonotype: This may be a read error: a much more frequent sequence differs by one nucleotide. This chain connects TRBV6-1 to TRBJ2-5; no clear D gene. CDR1 and CDR2 (germline): MNHNS, SASEGT. The CDR3 loop spans 14 amino acids. V was pared by 9 bases and J by 2 bases, with 16 bases between. In DNA, the CDR3 is TGTGCCAGTTTGCTGGCAGTGCAACAAGAGACCCAGTACTTC. This sequence encodes CASLLAVQQETQYF.

In its sample, this clonotype was seen many times. This rearrangement joins TRBV29-1 to TRBJ2-7, with a tentative D call TRBD2 (6 bases). V gave up 4 bases and J gave up 6 bases, with 7 bases separating them. This CDR3 region has 10 residues. Germline CDR1 and CDR2: SQVTM and ANQGSEA. Here the CDR3 reads CSVGGTEQYF. As DNA, the CDR3 is TGCAGCGTTGGCGGGACCGAGCAGTACTTC.

With regard to this clonotype: A read error is possible here, since a much larger clone lies one base away. The chain's CDR3 is CASSSTASTGELFF. CDR3 in DNA: TGTGCCAGCAGCTCGACAGCGAGCACCGGGGAGCTGTTTTTT. The V call is TRBV7-8, the J call TRBJ2-2, with D tentatively TRBD1 (5 bases). The V gene lost 4 bases and the J gene lost 4 bases, with 10 bases spanning the gap. CDR3 length: 14 residues. Germline loops: CDR1 SGHVS, CDR2 FQNEAQ.

Comments on this clonotype: At one end, the junction sequence differs from germline, possibly due to a read error. The genes are TRBV6-5 and TRBJ1-2; D might be TRBD1 (6 bases). The CDR3 spans 14 residues. The germline V gene encodes CDR1 MNHEY and CDR2 SVGAGI. The CDR3 DNA reads as TGTACCAGCAGTTACGGACGGGGGGCAGGTGGCTACACCTTC. This translates into CTSSYGRGAGGYTF.

In regard to this clonotype: The missing conserved phenylalanine or tryptophan at the end of this CDR3 makes a read error likely. The chain carries TRBV29-1 and TRBJ1-3, with D uncertain. Germline V gives CDR1 SQVTM, CDR2 ANQGSEA. Trimming left V 6 bases short and J 3 bases short, with 9 bases between. CDR3 length: 12 amino acids. The CDR3 nucleotides read TGCAGCGTCCGAGGTTTTGGAAACACCATATATTAT. Protein sequence: CSVRGFGNTIYY.

As for this clonotype: At one boundary the junction diverges from the germline segment, which might be a read error. The V gene is TRBV6-2 or TRBV6-3, the J gene TRBJ2-6; TRBD1 agrees at 8 bases. CDR1 and CDR2 (germline): MNHEY, SVGEGT. The CDR3 contains 14 residues. CDR3 in amino acids: CASSGQGGASVLTF. The CDR3 DNA reads TGTGCCAGCAGTGGACAGGGTGGAGCCAGCGTCCTGACTTTC.

Details on this clonotype: Given the absence of the conserved phenylalanine or tryptophan at the CDR3 end, a read error is likely. The J gene is TRBJ1-5, the V gene TRBV4-1; 7 positions match TRBD1. The V segment lost 11 bases and the J segment 0 bases; nucleotides outside the gene matches: 16. The CDR3 sequence is 17 residues long. CDR1 is MGHRA, CDR2 YSYEKL, per germline. The CDR3 protein is CACSTQTGIYSNQPQHL. CDR3 in DNA: TGCGCCTGCTCCACGCAGACAGGGATTTATAGCAATCAGCCCCAGCATTTG.

Remarks on this clonotype: This may arise from a read error, as a much more abundant clone is one base away. This likely comes from a read error, as the CDR3 has no conserved phenylalanine or tryptophan at its end. The CDR3: CASSSSASAGTQYS. CDR3 bases: TGCGCCAGCAGCTCATCGGCCTCCGCGGGGACCCAGTACTCC. This rearrangement joins TRBV4-1 to TRBJ2-5; D is perhaps TRBD2 (5 bases). Per the germline V gene, CDR1 is MGHRA and CDR2 is YSYEKL. V shed 5 bases and J shed 7 bases, with 17 bases lying between them. The CDR3 extends over 14 amino acids.

The chain has TRBV12-3 or TRBV12-4 and TRBJ1-5; D perhaps matches TRBD1 (5 bases). Deletions cut 8 bases from V and 5 bases from J, with 22 bases between. The CDR3 is made up of 16 amino acids. This chain's CDR3 is CASGYLAGTHDQPQHF. CDR3 bases: TGTGCCAGCGGCTACCTTGCCGGGACGCACGATCAGCCCCAGCATTTT.

This chain uses TRBV11-2 with TRBJ1-2, with 9 bases matching TRBD1. Germline CDR1 is SGHAT and CDR2 is FQNNGV. The CDR3 is 17 residues long. Trimming cost V 2 bases and J 5 bases; bases outside gene matches: 12. The CDR3 bases are TGTGCCAGCAGCTTATATCCCGGGACAGGGAAAATGTATGGCTACACCTTC. Translation: CASSLYPGTGKMYGYTF.